The 21 T cell receptor beta chains listed next were all sequenced from one sample in a study of human T cells and chemical hapten exposure. Time point here: patch test 3, about 24 weeks after DPC sensitization. Stated treatment: therapeutic diphenylcyclopropenone sensitization with weekly scalp DPC. TCRdb independently ran MiXCR on the RACE reads; one entry per CDR3 protein. The sample holds about 190,000 distinct CDR3 sequences, 24% seen once. The specimen was whole blood, collected in connection with sensitization to the hapten diphenylcyclopropenone (DPC). These receptors came from a woman aged 35 to 49 with alopecia areata. Some clones in this sample may be carry-over from other donors' samples.

The V gene is TRBV25-1, the J gene TRBJ1-1; 8 nucleotides line up with TRBD1. With 5 bases clipped from V and 0 bases from J, the junction kept 5 bases outside the gene matches. From germline, CDR1 is MGHDK and CDR2 SYGVNS. This CDR3 spans 15 amino acids. CDR3 nucleotides: TGTGCCAGCAGTCAGACAGGGGTGCTGAACACTGAAGCTTTCTTT. The encoded protein is CASSQTGVLNTEAFF.

The gene calls are TRBV6-2 or TRBV6-3 and TRBJ2-7; D perhaps matches TRBD2 (5 bases). V dropped 10 bases and J dropped 1 base, with 14 bases sitting between them. CDR1 is MNHEY and CDR2 is SVGEGT in the germline V gene. There are 13 residues in the CDR3. In DNA form, the CDR3 reads TGTGCCACTTTTAGACGGGGATCCTACGAGCAGTACTTC. Its protein product is CATFRRGSYEQYF.

The chain couples TRBV7-8 to TRBJ2-2; D gene unclear. The germline gives CDR1 SGHVS, CDR2 FQNEAQ. The V end was cut by 4 bases, the J end by 6 bases, with 6 bases between. CDR3 length: 12 residues. CDR3 nucleotides: TGTGCCAGCAGCTCCCCGTCCGGGGAGCTGTTTTTT. This gives the protein CASSSPSGELFF. Based on the CDR3 plus reference TRBV7-8 and TRBJ2-2, the full variable domain is GAGVSQSPRYKVAKRGQDVALRCDPISGHVSLFWYQQALGQGPEFLTYFQNEAQLDKSGLPSDRFFAERPEGSVSTLKIQRTQQEDSAVYLCASSSPSGELFFGEGSRLTVL.

This clonotype was detected a few times. The genes are TRBV6-2 or TRBV6-3 and TRBJ2-5, with 12 bases matching TRBD2. The CDR3 is 15 amino acids. J lost 4 bases, V lost 6 bases, and 6 bases had no gene match. CDR1 is MNHEY, CDR2 SVGEGT, per germline. CDR3 nucleotides: TGTGCCAGCAGCTCGACTAGCGGGAGCGGAGAGACCCAGTACTTC. It codes for CASSSTSGSGETQYF.

The rearrangement uses TRBV29-1 and TRBJ2-5, with D possibly being TRBD2 (5 bases). This CDR3 region has 14 residues. Deletions cut 3 bases from V and 4 bases from J, with 15 bases between. The germline gives CDR1 SQVTM, CDR2 ANQGSEA. The CDR3 nucleotides are TGCAGCGTTGAGCGGCCCCTTGAGGGAGAGACCCAGTACTTC. This sequence encodes CSVERPLEGETQYF.

The chain uses TRBV10-3 and TRBJ2-7, with D perhaps matching TRBD2 (6 bases). Trimming removed 4 bases from V and 4 bases from J, with 14 bases in between. The CDR3 length is 14 residues. CDR1 is ENHRY, CDR2 SYGVKD, per germline. DNA of the CDR3: TGTGCCATCAGTGCACGGGGAGGAGGGTACGAGCAGTACTTC. Its protein product is CAISARGGGYEQYF.

The V and J genes are TRBV28 and TRBJ1-4; no clear D gene. CDR3 length: 16 residues. V shed 2 bases and J shed 2 bases, with 12 bases lying between them. Germline V gene sequence: CDR1 MDHEN, CDR2 SYDVKM. The chain's CDR3 is CASSLRSPLTNEKLFF. DNA of the CDR3: TGTGCCAGCAGTTTAAGGTCTCCCCTGACTAATGAAAAACTGTTTTTT.

In its sample, this clonotype was seen a few times. The chain has TRBV29-1 and TRBJ2-7; 13 bases agree with TRBD2. V lost 6 bases to trimming and J lost 6 bases; unmatched junction nucleotides: 5. The germline CDR1 and CDR2 sequences are SQVTM and ANQGSEA. The CDR3 contains 13 residues. The CDR3 nucleotides read TGCAGCGTCACTAGCGGGAGGGTGGGCGAGCAGTACTTC. Protein: CSVTSGRVGEQYF.

In its sample, this clonotype was seen a few times. V and J are TRBV29-1 and TRBJ2-7, with 12 bases identical to TRBD2. Germline V gene lookup returns CDR1 SQVTM and CDR2 ANQGSEA. The CDR3 is made up of 14 amino acids. V lost 6 bases, J lost 4 bases, and 7 bases stayed unmatched. CDR3 sequence: CSVTGLAGPYEQYF. The CDR3, as DNA: TGCAGCGTCACCGGACTAGCGGGACCATACGAGCAGTACTTC.

The chain couples TRBV20-1 to TRBJ2-4; TRBD2 agrees at 7 bases. The CDR3 consists of 16 residues. CDR1 and CDR2 (germline): DFQATT, SNEGSKA (reference sequence). J was trimmed by 0 bases and V by 0 bases; bases with no gene match: 5. The CDR3, as DNA: TGCAGTGCTAGAGATGCTAGCGGTAGAGCCAAAAACATTCAGTACTTC. Its protein product is CSARDASGRAKNIQYF.

The chain couples TRBV28 to TRBJ2-7; D is ambiguous. The V end was cut by 6 bases, the J end by 5 bases, with 11 bases between. Per the germline V gene, CDR1 is MDHEN and CDR2 is SYDVKM. This CDR3 has 12 residues. In DNA form, the CDR3 reads TGTGCCAGCAGCGTCTCGACCCACGAGCAGTACTTC. It is translated as CASSVSTHEQYF.

The rearrangement uses TRBV9 and TRBJ2-7, with unresolved D. Trimming removed 0 bases at V and 3 bases at J, with 19 bases between. The CDR3 has 17 amino acids. The germline CDR1 and CDR2 sequences are SGDLS and YYNGEE. Here the CDR3 DNA reads TGTGCCAGCAGCGTAGTCGGCGCTCCTTCCTTCTACTACGAGCAGTACTTC. It encodes CASSVVGAPSFYYEQYF.

This clonotype appeared a few times. The J gene is TRBJ2-3, the V gene TRBV6-5, with 7 bases fitting TRBD1. J gave up 5 bases and V 8 bases, and 7 bases lay outside the gene matches. Germline V gene data show CDR1 as MNHEY and CDR2 as SVGAGI. The CDR3 covers 13 residues. For the CDR3, the DNA is TGTGCCAGCCGGGACAGTGTCGTAGATACGCAGTATTTT. Protein: CASRDSVVDTQYF.

This clonotype occurred many times. The V gene is TRBV20-1, the J gene TRBJ2-1; possible D gene TRBD2, 6 bases. CDR3 length: 13 residues. Germline V lookup: CDR1 DFQATT, CDR2 SNEGSKA (reference sequence). V was pared by 5 bases and J by 9 bases, with 17 bases between. DNA for the CDR3: TGCAGTGCTGGAGGGAGACTAGTCGGTGAGCAGTTCTTC. Its protein is CSAGGRLVGEQFF.

This clonotype occurred once. The chain carries TRBV24-1 and TRBJ1-2; 8 bases are a match to TRBD1. Germline-derived CDR1 and CDR2 are KGHDR and SFDVKD. J gave up 4 bases and V 9 bases, and 12 bases lay outside the gene matches. This CDR3 region has 15 residues. The CDR3 DNA reads TGTGCCACCTGGGACGGGACAGGCGAACGCTATGGCTACACCTTC. Translation gives CATWDGTGERYGYTF.

The chain carries TRBV3-1 and TRBJ1-1, with 7 bases fitting TRBD1. Germline loops: CDR1 LGHDT, CDR2 YNNKEL (reference sequence). The CDR3 covers 14 residues. With 5 bases clipped from V and 1 base from J, the junction kept 4 bases outside the gene matches. CDR3 amino acids: CASSSGTANTEAFF. CDR3 DNA sequence: TGTGCCAGCAGCTCCGGGACAGCGAACACTGAAGCTTTCTTT.

This clonotype was counted only a few times. The rearrangement joins TRBV6-5 to TRBJ2-5; maybe TRBD2 (7 bases). V lost 3 bases, J lost 0 bases, and 14 bases lay in between. Looked up from germline, CDR1 is MNHEY and CDR2 is SVGAGI. The CDR3 loop spans 16 amino acids. The CDR3 here is CASSYGGAGYQETQYF. CDR3 bases: TGTGCCAGCAGTTATGGGGGGGCTGGGTACCAAGAGACCCAGTACTTC.

This clonotype turned up a few times. The gene calls are TRBV5-5 and TRBJ1-4; D not resolved. V lost 1 base to trimming and J lost 2 bases, with 9 bases between them. Germline CDR1 reads SGHKS; CDR2 reads YYEKEE (reference sequence). The CDR3 sequence is 15 residues long. The CDR3 nucleotides are TGTGCCAGCAGCTTGATAGCGGGGACTAATGAAAAACTGTTTTTT. It yields the protein CASSLIAGTNEKLFF.

This clonotype came up many times. The V gene is TRBV28, the J gene TRBJ1-5; no reliable D call. The V and J ends lost 4 bases and 4 bases respectively, with 8 bases between them. This CDR3 spans 13 amino acids. Germline-derived CDR1 and CDR2 are MDHEN and SYDVKM. As DNA, the CDR3 is TGTGCCAGCAGTTCGACTCCAAATCAGCCCCAGCATTTT. Residues: CASSSTPNQPQHF.

V is TRBV6-2 or TRBV6-3 and J is TRBJ2-7, with D maybe TRBD2 (5 bases). This CDR3 comprises 13 residues. CDR1 is MNHEY and CDR2 is SVGEGT in the germline V gene. V gave up 5 bases and J gave up 7 bases, with 15 bases separating them. CDR3: CASSRGPPQEQYF. In DNA form, the CDR3 reads TGTGCCAGCAGTCGGGGTCCACCCCAAGAGCAGTACTTC.

The chain has TRBV6-4 and TRBJ2-3; the D is unclear. This CDR3 region has 13 residues. The V and J ends lost 6 bases and 0 bases respectively, with 7 bases between them. CDR1 is MRHNA, CDR2 SNTAGT, per germline. The CDR3: CASSGSSTDTQYF. The DNA of the CDR3 is TGTGCCAGCAGCGGCTCTAGCACAGATACGCAGTATTTT.